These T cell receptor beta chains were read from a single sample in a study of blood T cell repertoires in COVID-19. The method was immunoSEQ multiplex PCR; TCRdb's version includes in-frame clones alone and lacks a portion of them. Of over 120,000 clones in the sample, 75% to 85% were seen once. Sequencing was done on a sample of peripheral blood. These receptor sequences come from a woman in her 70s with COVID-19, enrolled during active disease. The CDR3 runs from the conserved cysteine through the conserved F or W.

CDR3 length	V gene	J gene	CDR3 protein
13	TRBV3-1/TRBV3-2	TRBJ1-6	CASSQVANSPLHF
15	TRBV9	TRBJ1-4	CASSASQGTNEKLFF
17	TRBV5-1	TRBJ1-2	CASSLGGRTGASWGYTF
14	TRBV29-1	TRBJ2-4	CSVGGWGGKNIQYF
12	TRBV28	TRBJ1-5	CASLSSNQPQHF
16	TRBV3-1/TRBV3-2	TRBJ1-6	CASSPHGGGINSPLHF
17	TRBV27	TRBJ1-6	CASSSAPPGTSSSPLHF
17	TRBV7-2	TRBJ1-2	CASSHGATGLGVNGYTF
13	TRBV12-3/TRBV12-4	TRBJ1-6	CASGQAGNSPLHF
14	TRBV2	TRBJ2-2	CASSEKTSSGELFF
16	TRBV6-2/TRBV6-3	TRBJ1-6	CASSHRTGSYNSPLHF
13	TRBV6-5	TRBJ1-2	CASSRTANYGYTF
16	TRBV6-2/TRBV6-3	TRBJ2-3	CASSYTSGGAIDTQYF
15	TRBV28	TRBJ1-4	CASSLVGVTNEKLFF
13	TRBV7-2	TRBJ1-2	CASSSNLGGGYTF
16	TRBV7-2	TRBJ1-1	CASSFRGQGHNTEAFF
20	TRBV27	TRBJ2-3	CASSPQAGQPNPARTDTQYF
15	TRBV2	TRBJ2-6	CACAGQLSGANVLTF
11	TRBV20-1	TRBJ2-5	CSAIPGETQYF
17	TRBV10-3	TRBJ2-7	CAISDSGGEKPLHEQYF
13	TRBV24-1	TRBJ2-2	CATQGQGTGELFF
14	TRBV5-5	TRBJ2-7	CASSLDPYPNEQYF
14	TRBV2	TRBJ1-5	CASSPQYSNQPQHF
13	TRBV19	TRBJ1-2	CASSQRPTWGYTF
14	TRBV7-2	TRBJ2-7	CASSPGGGAYEQYF
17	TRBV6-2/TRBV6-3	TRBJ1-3	CASSSAQTRISGNTIYF
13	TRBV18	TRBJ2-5	CASSPGSQETQYF
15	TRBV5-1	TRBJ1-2	CASSLAISQNYGYTF
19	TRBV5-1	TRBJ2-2	CASRTVTSRGYRSTGELFF
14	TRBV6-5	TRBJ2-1	CASSPGTRYNEQFF
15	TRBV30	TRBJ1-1	CAWSLSGQGSGEAFF
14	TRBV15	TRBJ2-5	CATSRQRSQETQYF
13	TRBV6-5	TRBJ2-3	CASSRDSTDTQYF
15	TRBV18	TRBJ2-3	CASSPSGGATDTQYF
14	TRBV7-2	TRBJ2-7	CASSLAGLVYEQYF
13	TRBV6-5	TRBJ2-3	CAARTGGADTQYF
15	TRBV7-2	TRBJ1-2	CASSYQWDRGHGYTF
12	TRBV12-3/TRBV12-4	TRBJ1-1	CASSLAGNEAFF
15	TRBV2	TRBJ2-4	CASSDGTGGLNIQYF
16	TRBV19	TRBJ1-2	CASSSHQGQGARGYTF
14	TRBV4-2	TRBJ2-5	CASSPIISGETQYF
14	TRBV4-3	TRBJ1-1	CASSQGTMNTEAFF
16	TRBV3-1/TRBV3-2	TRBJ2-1	CASSQPSGVSYNEQFF
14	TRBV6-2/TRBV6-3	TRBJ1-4	CASSSPGYGEKLFF